This TCR beta chain was sequenced during a study of blood T cell repertoires in COVID-19. Only in-frame clones appear in the TCRdb table, and some are missing; sequencing was by immunoSEQ multiplex PCR. This table has about 500,000 clones, about nine tenths appearing once. Between the trimmed V and J ends, which lost 9 bases and 0 bases, there was a span of 8 bases. CDR3 length: 12 amino acids. Germline assignment: CDR1 LNHDA and CDR2 SQIVND (reference sequence). The gene calls are TRBV19 and TRBJ1-2; D not certain. Material for sequencing was PBMCs or T cells enriched from blood (not recorded which). The source is a woman between 18 and 30 years old who had recovered from COVID-19. This CDR3 is CASRRANYGYTF. The CDR3 DNA reads TGTGCCAGCCGGAGAGCTAACTATGGCTACACCTTC.